These T cell receptor beta chains were read from a single sample in a study of blood T cell repertoires in COVID-19. Method: immunoSEQ multiplex PCR; TCRdb's copy keeps in-frame clones and lacks some. The sample has 250,000 to 300,000 clones, 85% to 90% seen once. Sequencing used peripheral blood. These receptors were obtained from a woman in her thirties or forties who had recovered from COVID-19. CDR3s include the opening cysteine and the closing phenylalanine or tryptophan. D genes are given only for firm matches. Rows may omit the clone size; those that give it use once, few, many or a size class.

clone size,D gene,J gene,V gene,CDR3 protein,CDR3 DNA
-,TRBD1,TRBJ2-6,TRBV6-2/TRBV6-3,CASSYSSWGQGSANVLTF,TGTGCCAGCAGTTACTCGAGTTGGGGACAGGGTAGTGCCAACGTCCTGACTTTC
-,TRBD2,TRBJ2-5,TRBV30,CAWSVAGGGGPPYQETQYF,TGTGCCTGGAGTGTAGCGGGAGGGGGCGGCCCGCCGTACCAAGAGACCCAGTACTTC
once,-,TRBJ2-7,TRBV9,CASSASGRFYEQYF,TGTGCCAGCAGCGCGAGCGGGCGGTTCTACGAGCAGTACTTC
-,-,TRBJ1-2,TRBV7-9,CASSPRQSYGYTF,TGTGCCAGCAGCCCAAGACAGAGCTATGGCTACACCTTC
-,-,TRBJ1-2,TRBV7-3,CASSSGYTF,TGTGCCAGCAGCTCGGGCTACACCTTC
-,-,TRBJ1-5,TRBV19,CASSVAHGDNQPQHF,TGTGCCAGTAGTGTGGCCCACGGGGACAATCAGCCCCAGCATTTT
-,TRBD1,TRBJ1-4,TRBV9,CASSVGQGGEKLFF,TGTGCCAGCAGCGTAGGACAGGGGGGCGAAAAACTGTTTTTT
-,-,TRBJ2-4,TRBV6-2/TRBV6-3,CASSPGKNIQYF,TGTGCCAGCAGTCCGGGCAAAAACATTCAGTACTTC
once,-,TRBJ1-2,TRBV6-5,CASTLLSNYGYTF,TGTGCCAGCACCCTGCTAAGCAACTATGGCTACACCTTC
-,-,TRBJ2-7,TRBV27,CASSPRPGGGEQYF,TGTGCCAGCAGCCCCAGGCCGGGTGGAGGCGAGCAGTACTTC
-,-,TRBJ1-5,TRBV7-6,CASSLRTTGQPQHF,TGTGCCAGCAGCTTACGTACGACCGGGCAGCCCCAGCATTTT
-,-,TRBJ1-2,TRBV6-5,CASRKTGFGYTF,TGTGCCAGCAGAAAAACAGGATTTGGCTACACCTTC
-,-,TRBJ2-1,TRBV5-4,CASSPPGGKQFF,TGTGCCAGCAGCCCCCCCGGCGGTAAGCAGTTCTTC
-,TRBD1,TRBJ2-1,TRBV7-9,CASSFPDRGSNEQFF,TGTGCCAGCAGCTTCCCGGACAGGGGATCCAATGAGCAGTTCTTC
-,TRBD2,TRBJ2-3,TRBV9,CASTAGGGADTQYF,TGTGCCAGCACCGCGGGAGGTGGGGCGGATACGCAGTATTTT
-,TRBD1,TRBJ2-1,TRBV2,CASSDTGTGPYNEQFF,TGTGCCAGCAGTGACACCGGGACAGGGCCTTACAATGAGCAGTTCTTC
-,TRBD2,TRBJ2-1,TRBV5-6,CASSLPTSGDSYNEQFF,TGTGCCAGCAGCTTGCCAACTAGCGGGGACTCCTACAATGAGCAGTTCTTC
-,-,TRBJ1-1,TRBV18,CASSPNRVGTEAFF,TGTGCCAGCTCGCCGAACAGGGTGGGAACTGAAGCTTTCTTT
many,-,TRBJ2-1,TRBV5-1,CASSPTMAGGEQFF,TGCGCCAGCAGCCCCACGATGGCCGGAGGTGAGCAGTTCTTC
-,-,TRBJ2-7,TRBV4-1,CASSQRTMSYEQYF,TGCGCCAGCAGCCAACGGACAATGTCCTACGAGCAGTACTTC
once,TRBD2,TRBJ2-7,TRBV6-2/TRBV6-3,CASGRGVEQYF,TGTGCCAGCGGCCGGGGGGTCGAGCAGTACTTC
-,-,TRBJ2-5,TRBV5-5,CASSRPGTAYRTQYF,TGTGCCAGCAGCCGGCCGGGGACTGCATATCGAACCCAGTACTTC
-,TRBD1,TRBJ1-2,TRBV7-3,CASSLIRGRLNYGYTF,TGTGCCAGCAGCCTAATCAGGGGGCGGCTGAACTATGGCTACACCTTC
-,-,TRBJ1-2,TRBV9,CASSVGEHYGYTF,TGTGCCAGCAGCGTCGGGGAGCACTATGGCTACACCTTC
-,TRBD1,TRBJ2-6,TRBV18,CASSLGTGGSGANVLTF,TGTGCCAGCTCGCTCGGGACAGGTGGGTCTGGGGCCAACGTCCTGACTTTC
once,-,TRBJ2-3,TRBV9,CASSEWDSPVDTQYF,TGTGCCAGCAGCGAGTGGGACTCCCCGGTAGATACGCAGTATTTT
-,TRBD2,TRBJ2-3,TRBV6-5,CASGSGGASTDTQYF,TGTGCCAGCGGCTCCGGGGGGGCTAGCACAGATACGCAGTATTTT
-,-,TRBJ1-5,TRBV6-6,CASSYPPGGSNQPQHF,TGTGCCAGCAGTTACCCTCCGGGGGGCTCCAATCAGCCCCAGCATTTT
-,-,TRBJ2-7,TRBV5-6,CASRRGRGAPSYEQYF,TGTGCCAGCAGGAGGGGGCGGGGGGCCCCCTCCTACGAGCAGTACTTC
-,TRBD1,TRBJ1-1,TRBV14,CASSQARTGNTEAFF,TGTGCCAGCAGCCAAGCCCGGACAGGGAACACTGAAGCTTTCTTT
-,-,TRBJ2-5,TRBV7-3,CASSPRGGALQETQYF,TGTGCCAGCAGCCCCCGGGGTGGCGCCCTCCAAGAGACCCAGTACTTC
-,-,TRBJ2-1,TRBV5-1,CASSLGEPSYNEQFF,TGCGCCAGCAGCTTGGGGGAGCCTTCCTACAATGAGCAGTTCTTC
-,-,TRBJ2-3,TRBV15,CATSRASGLLTDTQYF,TGTGCCACCAGCAGAGCCAGCGGATTACTCACAGATACGCAGTATTTT
-,TRBD1,TRBJ2-1,TRBV7-9,CASSRTTGGYNEQFF,TGTGCCAGCAGCCGAACCACAGGGGGTTACAATGAGCAGTTCTTC
-,-,TRBJ2-7,TRBV6-5,CASSYSRVPYEQYF,TGTGCCAGCAGTTACTCGCGGGTCCCCTACGAGCAGTACTTC
-,TRBD2,TRBJ2-1,TRBV24-1,CATSDRGLASQAYNEQFF,TGTGCCACCAGTGACCGAGGACTAGCCAGTCAGGCCTACAATGAGCAGTTCTTC
-,TRBD1,TRBJ1-1,TRBV10-2,CATGGQGAEAFF,TGCGCCACCGGGGGACAGGGGGCTGAAGCTTTCTTT
-,TRBD1,TRBJ1-2,TRBV9,CASSVGTGRAAFNYGYTF,TGTGCCAGCAGCGTGGGGACAGGGAGGGCGGCCTTTAACTATGGCTACACCTTC
-,-,TRBJ1-1,TRBV18,CASSTEQGKNTEAFF,TGTGCCAGCTCCACAGAACAGGGCAAGAACACTGAAGCTTTCTTT
-,-,TRBJ2-4,TRBV27,CASGLTGAKNIQYF,TGTGCCAGCGGCCTTACAGGGGCCAAAAACATTCAGTACTTC